A single sample is the source of the 25 T cell receptor beta chains below, sequenced in a study of PD-1 blockade in classical Hodgkin lymphoma. Using immunoSEQ multiplex PCR, the repertoire was profiled, and TCRdb retains in-frame clones only, with some absent. The table includes 15,000 to 20,000 clones, about three quarters detected once. The time point: cycle 4 day 1 (C4D1), after less than 7 weeks of nivolumab. Each patient experienced a relapse that followed autologous stem cell transplantation, and brentuximab vedotin exposure varied. Thawed PBMCs yielded CD4+ T cells through magnetic negative selection. Sample: CD4+ T cells from blood, taken before the fourth cycle of nivolumab. All receptors derive from a human donor with classical Hodgkin lymphoma.

The rearrangement links TRBV29-1 to TRBJ2-7; D is uncertain. Looked up from germline, CDR1 is SQVTM and CDR2 is ANQGSEA. The CDR3 spans 13 residues. CDR3 region: CRQMPSHTYEQYV. As DNA, the CDR3 is TGCAGACAAATGCCCAGCCATACCTACGAGCAGTACGTC.

The gene calls are TRBV2 and TRBJ1-4, with a weak D call TRBD1 (5 bases). Germline V gene data show CDR1 as SNHLY and CDR2 as FYNNEI. Between the trimmed V and J ends, which lost 8 bases and 4 bases, there was a span of 11 bases. This CDR3 region has 13 residues. Here the CDR3 DNA reads TGTGCCAGCTCGGGGGTCGGTAATGAAAAACTGTTTTTT. It yields the protein CASSGVGNEKLFF.

The DNA of the CDR3 is TGTGCCAGCAGCTACCCTTACAGCGGGTACGAGCAGTACTTC. Protein: CASSYPYSGYEQYF. The chain recombines TRBV7-9 with TRBJ2-7; D perhaps matches TRBD2 (6 bases). Trimming left V 4 bases short and J 4 bases short, with 14 bases between. The germline gives CDR1 SEHNR, CDR2 FQNEAQ (reference sequence). This CDR3 spans 14 amino acids. The whole variable domain, remainder taken from reference TRBV7-9 and TRBJ2-7, is DTGVSQNPRHKITKRGQNVTFRCDPISEHNRLYWYRQTLGQGPEFLTYFQNEAQLEKSRLLSDRFSAERPKGSFSTLEIQRTEQGDSAMYLCASSYPYSGYEQYFGPGTRLTVT.

V is TRBV28 and J is TRBJ1-1; D is unresolved. The ends were cut back, 10 bases at V and 1 base at J, with 13 bases in the middle. Germline V gives CDR1 MDHEN, CDR2 SYDVKM. The CDR3 contains 13 residues. CDR3 region: CATAPSGNTEAFF. The CDR3 bases are TGTGCCACCGCTCCTTCGGGGAACACTGAAGCTTTCTTT.

The chain links TRBV12-5 to TRBJ2-4; D remains ambiguous. Germline-derived CDR1 and CDR2 are LGHNT and FRNRAP. Trimming took off 0 bases at V and 0 bases at J, with 12 bases between the two ends. CDR3 size: 17 residues. The CDR3 sequence: CASGLVPKDLAKNIQYF. The CDR3 DNA reads as TGTGCTAGTGGTTTGGTACCTAAGGACCTAGCCAAAAACATTCAGTACTTC.

In this sample, this clone turned up a few times. DNA for the CDR3: TGTGCCAGCAGCCTCGCCGGGACAGGGAGTTCACCCCTCCACTTT. Translated, it gives CASSLAGTGSSPLHF. The J gene is TRBJ1-6, the V gene TRBV5-8; TRBD1 agrees at 9 bases. The trim removed 4 bases at V and 9 bases at J, leaving 8 bases unmatched. Germline CDR1 and CDR2: SGHTS and YDEGEE. This CDR3 contains 15 residues.

This sequence joins TRBV11-2 and TRBJ1-5; no clear D gene. The CDR3 covers 15 residues. Between the trimmed V and J ends, which lost 0 bases and 6 bases, there was a span of 12 bases. CDR1 and CDR2 (germline): SGHAT, FQNNGV. The CDR3 is CASSLDLLGTQPQHF. In nucleotides, the CDR3 is TGTGCCAGCAGCTTAGATTTGTTGGGTACTCAGCCCCAGCATTTT.

The chain links TRBV2 to TRBJ1-6; D is unresolved. In germline, CDR1 is SNHLY, CDR2 FYNNEI. This CDR3 contains 15 residues. V was trimmed by 4 bases and J by 8 bases, leaving 15 bases between them. CDR3 loop: CASSVRPSEDSPLHF. In DNA, the CDR3 is TGTGCCAGCAGTGTGAGGCCGTCAGAAGATTCACCCCTCCACTTT. Based on the CDR3 plus reference TRBV2 and TRBJ1-6, the full variable domain is EPEVTQTPSHQVTQMGQEVILRCVPISNHLYFYWYRQILGQKVEFLVSFYNNEISEKSEIFDDQFSVERPDGSNFTLKIRSTKLEDSAMYFCASSVRPSEDSPLHFGNGTRLTVT.

The rearrangement joins TRBV27 to TRBJ2-7, with D perhaps being TRBD1 or TRBD2 (6 bases each). CDR3 length: 17 residues. Trimming pared 3 bases from V and 3 bases from J, leaving 21 bases between. From germline, CDR1 is MNHEY and CDR2 SMNVEV (reference sequence). This CDR3 reads CASSFGGWGAEGYEQYV. Here the CDR3 DNA reads TGTGCCAGCAGTTTCGGTGGTTGGGGGGCGGAGGGCTACGAGCAGTACGTC.

V is TRBV4-3 and J is TRBJ1-3, with D possibly being TRBD1 (6 bases). V gave up 3 bases and J gave up 0 bases, with 18 bases separating them. The V gene's germline CDR1 is LGHNA and CDR2 YSLEER. CDR3 length: 18 residues. The CDR3 DNA sequence: TGCGCCAGCAGCCATCTACGACAGGCCACTAGCTCTGGAAACACCATATATTTT. Its translation is CASSHLRQATSSGNTIYF.

This chain uses TRBV30 with TRBJ2-7, with a weak D call TRBD1 (6 bases). Deletions cut 2 bases from V and 0 bases from J, with 14 bases between. The V gene's germline CDR1 is GTSNPN and CDR2 SVGIG (reference sequence). The CDR3 covers 15 residues. CDR3: CAWSTGTLPSYEQYV. The DNA of the CDR3 is TGTGCCTGGAGTACGGGGACACTACCCTCCTACGAGCAGTACGTC.

The V call is TRBV5-4, the J call TRBJ2-3; the match to TRBD1 covers 9 bases. CDR3 length: 16 residues. The junction had 9 bases not matched to a gene; V was cut back by 4 bases and J by 3 bases. Germline V lookup: CDR1 SGHNT, CDR2 YYREEE (reference sequence). The CDR3 coding sequence is TGTGCCAGCAGCACCCCAACAGGGGGCCGGACAGATACGCAGTATTTT. Translated, it gives CASSTPTGGRTDTQYF.

The chain couples TRBV5-3 to TRBJ1-1; D call uncertain. TRBV5-3 carries the ORF label, with uncertain function. Deletions cut 8 bases from V and 1 base from J, with 12 bases between. This CDR3 has 13 residues. The CDR3 nucleotides are TGTGCCAGCACGGTGCGGGGGAACACTGAAGCTTTCTTT. Its protein is CASTVRGNTEAFF.

The genes are TRBV6-6 and TRBJ2-5, with 9 nucleotides matching TRBD2. CDR3 size: 15 residues. Germline V gene sequence: CDR1 MNHNY, CDR2 SVGAGI (reference sequence). V was pared by 6 bases and J by 2 bases, with 7 bases of the junction left unmatched. This CDR3 reads CASRGIAGGQETQYF. The CDR3, as DNA: TGTGCCAGCAGGGGGATTGCGGGGGGGCAAGAGACCCAGTACTTC.

This clone was counted only a few times. The chain uses TRBV5-1 and TRBJ1-2, with TRBD1 identical over 9 bases. This CDR3 is 13 amino acids long. V lost 0 bases to trimming and J lost 7 bases; unmatched junction nucleotides: 1. CDR1 SGHRS and CDR2 YFSETQ come from the germline V gene. The CDR3 nucleotides read TGCGCCAGCAGCTTGGCGACAGGGGGTGGCTACACCTTC. Its translation is CASSLATGGGYTF.

The V gene is TRBV27, the J gene TRBJ2-3; D assignment may be TRBD1 or TRBD2 (5 bases each). V lost 0 bases and J 5 bases, leaving 21 bases between the germline ends. CDR3 length equals 18 residues. Germline CDR1 reads MNHEY; CDR2 reads SMNVEV (reference sequence). The CDR3 loop is CASSLSPVSGTRGDTQYF. In DNA form, the CDR3 reads TGTGCCAGCAGTTTATCCCCAGTGTCAGGGACCCGAGGAGATACGCAGTATTTT.

This clone appeared a single time. The chain links TRBV28 to TRBJ1-5, with D possibly TRBD1 on 5 matching bases. The CDR3 is made up of 16 amino acids. The V end lost 7 bases, the J end lost 0 bases, and 16 bases lay between the germline ends. CDR1 is MDHEN, CDR2 SYDVKM, per germline. The CDR3 protein is CASTPPGDLSNQPQHF. CDR3 coding DNA: TGTGCCAGCACTCCCCCGGGGGACCTTAGCAATCAGCCCCAGCATTTT.

This clone occurred once. V usage is TRBV14 and J usage is TRBJ1-2, with 7 bases lining up with TRBD1. The ends lost 5 bases at V and 4 bases at J; junction bases unmatched: 7. CDR1 and CDR2 (germline): SGHDN, FVKESK. This CDR3 is built from 14 residues. In DNA form, the CDR3 reads TGTGCCAGCAGCACCGGACAGGCCTTCTATGGCTACACCTTC. Translation: CASSTGQAFYGYTF.

This chain joins TRBV11-3 and TRBJ2-7; weak D call: TRBD2 (5 bases). Germline-derived CDR1 and CDR2 are SGHNT and YENEEA. The V and J ends lost 2 bases and 5 bases respectively, with 25 bases between them. CDR3 length equals 18 residues. Here the CDR3 DNA reads TGTGCCAGCAGCTTACGGCTAGCTCACCTCTCGGGTGCCCACGAGCAGTACTTC. Translation: CASSLRLAHLSGAHEQYF.

This clone was found once. V and J are TRBV28 and TRBJ1-4; possibly TRBD1 for D (6 bases). Trimming shortened V by 5 bases and J by 8 bases, and 15 bases separated the two germline ends. Germline V gives CDR1 MDHEN, CDR2 SYDVKM. The CDR3 runs 14 residues. CDR3 loop: CASSTLQGYEKLFF. In DNA form, the CDR3 reads TGTGCCAGCAGTACGCTACAGGGTTACGAAAAACTGTTTTTT.

V gene TRBV28 combines with J gene TRBJ1-2; possibly TRBD1 for D (6 bases). This CDR3 is 12 amino acids long. The germline gives CDR1 MDHEN, CDR2 SYDVKM. V was cut by 4 bases and J by 7 bases, with 10 bases left in between. The CDR3 loop reads CASSSGAGGYTF. In nucleotides, the CDR3 is TGTGCCAGCAGTTCGGGGGCTGGTGGCTACACCTTC.

The chain combines TRBV18 with TRBJ1-1; D remains ambiguous. The CDR3 is 14 amino acids. Germline loops: CDR1 KGHSH, CDR2 LQKENI. The V and J ends lost 6 bases and 1 base respectively, with 12 bases between them. The DNA for the CDR3 is TGTGCCAGCTCGGAGGCGGTCAAGAACACTGAAGCTTTCTTT. This gives the protein CASSEAVKNTEAFF.

The chain employs TRBV4-3 and TRBJ1-2; TRBD1 matches 8 bases. The trim removed 4 bases at V and 5 bases at J, leaving 6 bases unmatched. Germline V gene data show CDR1 as LGHNA and CDR2 as YSLEER. The CDR3 loop spans 14 amino acids. The CDR3 DNA reads as TGCGCCAGCAGCCCTGGACAGGGCGAGTATGGCTACACCTTC. It is translated as CASSPGQGEYGYTF.

This clone counts as medium-sized. The V gene is TRBV4-1, the J gene TRBJ1-2; no definite D call. Trimming stripped 1 base from V and 4 bases from J, with 19 bases between. This CDR3 contains 17 residues. The germline CDR1 and CDR2 sequences are MGHRA and YSYEKL. As DNA, the CDR3 is TGCGCCAGCAGCCAAGGGTCTTTAGGAATATCTCCCTATGGCTACACCTTC. Residues: CASSQGSLGISPYGYTF.

V usage is TRBV4-2 and J usage is TRBJ1-5, with D perhaps matching TRBD1 (5 bases). The V gene lost 4 bases and the J gene lost 3 bases, with 22 bases spanning the gap. The germline V gene has CDR1 LGHNA and CDR2 YNFKEQ. The CDR3 is made up of 18 amino acids. The CDR3 region has the DNA TGTGCCAGCAGCCCTGGGGGTCGAGGGCAGGGACTCAATCAGCCCCAGCATTTT. Translation gives CASSPGGRGQGLNQPQHF.